Listed below are T cell receptor beta chains from one sample, sequenced in a study of T cells in narcolepsy. The data were produced by immunoSEQ multiplex PCR, yet TCRdb's version contains in-frame clones alone and is incomplete. The sample consists of 25,000 to 35,000 clones, 80% to 90% of them appearing once. Sequencing was done on a sample of CD45RA- memory CD4+ T cells from PBMCs. The receptors were sampled from a human donor with narcolepsy. The CDR3 runs from the conserved cysteine through the conserved F or W. D genes are given only for firm matches. For some rows the clone size is stated as once, few or many, or as a class when expanded; others skip it.

CDR3nt: TGTGCCAGCTCACCCTCTTCAGCGGGGTTGACAGATACGCAGTATTTT; CDR3aa: CASSPSSAGLTDTQYF; d_gene: TRBD2; v_gene: TRBV18; j_gene: TRBJ2-3; abundance: -
CDR3nt: TGTGCCAGCAGCGTTGGGACAGGGAGCGGTGTTGAAGCTTTCTTT; CDR3aa: CASSVGTGSGVEAFF; d_gene: TRBD1; v_gene: TRBV9; j_gene: TRBJ1-1; abundance: few
CDR3nt: TGTGCCAGCCGAAAACAGGGTGATCCTGAAGCTTTCTTT; CDR3aa: CASRKQGDPEAFF; d_gene: -; v_gene: TRBV28; j_gene: TRBJ1-1; abundance: -
CDR3nt: TGTGCCAGCAGTGAATGGGGGGCGCGGGGCGGGGAGCTGTTTTTT; CDR3aa: CASSEWGARGGELFF; d_gene: -; v_gene: TRBV2; j_gene: TRBJ2-2; abundance: -
CDR3nt: TGTGCCAGCAGTGAAGCACAGGCAGTCTCTGGAAACACCATATATTTT; CDR3aa: CASSEAQAVSGNTIYF; d_gene: -; v_gene: TRBV6-1; j_gene: TRBJ1-3; abundance: few
CDR3nt: TGCAGCGTAGAGGGGGCGATGAACACTGAAGCTTTCTTT; CDR3aa: CSVEGAMNTEAFF; d_gene: TRBD1; v_gene: TRBV29-1; j_gene: TRBJ1-1; abundance: -
CDR3nt: TGTGCCAGCAGTCCGCTTATGTGGACAGGTCTGAACACTGAAGCTTTCTTT; CDR3aa: CASSPLMWTGLNTEAFF; d_gene: TRBD1; v_gene: TRBV28; j_gene: TRBJ1-1; abundance: -
CDR3nt: TGCGCCAGCAGCTTGGAGGGGGGAAGATCCTATGGCTACACCTTC; CDR3aa: CASSLEGGRSYGYTF; d_gene: -; v_gene: TRBV5-1; j_gene: TRBJ1-2; abundance: -
CDR3nt: TGTGCCAGCAGCTTAGATTGGGGGAGTACTGAAGCTTTCTTT; CDR3aa: CASSLDWGSTEAFF; d_gene: -; v_gene: TRBV11-2; j_gene: TRBJ1-1; abundance: -
CDR3nt: TGCGCCAGCAGCCCGGCGGGGGGCGCAACCGGGGAGCTGTTTTTT; CDR3aa: CASSPAGGATGELFF; d_gene: TRBD2; v_gene: TRBV5-1; j_gene: TRBJ2-2; abundance: -
CDR3nt: TGTGCCACCTCTGGAGGGACAGGGAACTATGGCTACACCTTC; CDR3aa: CATSGGTGNYGYTF; d_gene: TRBD1; v_gene: TRBV19; j_gene: TRBJ1-2; abundance: -
CDR3nt: TGTGCCAGCAGCCGTACAGGGTCCGTGGAGACCCAGTACTTC; CDR3aa: CASSRTGSVETQYF; d_gene: -; v_gene: TRBV7-8; j_gene: TRBJ2-5; abundance: -